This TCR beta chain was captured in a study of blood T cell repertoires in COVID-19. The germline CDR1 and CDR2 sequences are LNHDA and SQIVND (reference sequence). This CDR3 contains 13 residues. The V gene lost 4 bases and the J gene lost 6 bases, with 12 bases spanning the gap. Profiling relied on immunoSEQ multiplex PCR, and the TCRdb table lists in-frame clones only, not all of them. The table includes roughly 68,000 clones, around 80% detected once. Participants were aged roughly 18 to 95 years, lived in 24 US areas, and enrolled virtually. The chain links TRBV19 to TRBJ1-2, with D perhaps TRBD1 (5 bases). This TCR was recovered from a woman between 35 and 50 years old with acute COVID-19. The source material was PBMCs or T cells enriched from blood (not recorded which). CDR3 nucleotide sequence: TGTGCCAGTAGTACGTACGACAGAGATGGCTACACCTTC. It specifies CASSTYDRDGYTF.